This TCR beta chain stems from a study of blood T cell repertoires in COVID-19. Study background: Samples representing acute and convalescent COVID-19 were sourced from the United States, Italy and Spain. From T cells, B-cell-depleted T cells, or PBMCs came the material, which was cDNA or gDNA.

In the authors' workflow: By means of reference gene primer amplification, nucleated cell counts were estimated. TCRdb's copy holds only in-frame clones and misses some; the assay was immunoSEQ multiplex PCR. That table furnishes V, J and clone size, whereas the DNA furnished D and trimming. The sample lists roughly 250,000 clones; 80% to 85% were seen once. The CDR3 covers 12 residues. The V gene's germline CDR1 is MDHEN and CDR2 SYDVKM. V dropped 9 bases and J dropped 7 bases, with 15 bases sitting between them. V gene TRBV28 combines with J gene TRBJ1-1; D uncertain. Sequenced: peripheral blood. The sequence came from a woman in her forties who had recovered from COVID-19. The DNA for the CDR3 is TGTGCCAGTACGACCCGGGCGGGTGAAGCTTTCTTT. Its translation: CASTTRAGEAFF.